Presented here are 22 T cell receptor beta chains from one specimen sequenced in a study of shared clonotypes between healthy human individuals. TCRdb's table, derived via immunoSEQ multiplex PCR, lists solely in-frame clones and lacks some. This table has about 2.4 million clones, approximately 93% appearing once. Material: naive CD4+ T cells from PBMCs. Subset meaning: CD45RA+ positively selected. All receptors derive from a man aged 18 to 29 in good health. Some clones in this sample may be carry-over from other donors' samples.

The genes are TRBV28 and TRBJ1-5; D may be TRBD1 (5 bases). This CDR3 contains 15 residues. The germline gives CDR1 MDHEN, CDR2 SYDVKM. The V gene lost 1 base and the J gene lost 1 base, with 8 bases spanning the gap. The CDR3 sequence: CASSLLSGSNQPQHF. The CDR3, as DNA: TGTGCCAGCAGTTTATTATCAGGGAGCAATCAGCCCCAGCATTTT.

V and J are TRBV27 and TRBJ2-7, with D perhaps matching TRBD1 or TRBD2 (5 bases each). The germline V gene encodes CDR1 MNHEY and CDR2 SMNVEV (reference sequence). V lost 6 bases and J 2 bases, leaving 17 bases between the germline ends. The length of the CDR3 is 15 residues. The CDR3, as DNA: TGTGCCAGCAGACCCCTCCGGGACGCGGCCTACGAGCAGTACTTC. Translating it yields CASRPLRDAAYEQYF.

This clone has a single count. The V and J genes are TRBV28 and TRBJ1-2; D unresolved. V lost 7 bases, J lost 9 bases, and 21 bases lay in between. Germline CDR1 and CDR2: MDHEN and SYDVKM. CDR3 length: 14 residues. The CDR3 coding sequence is TGTGCCAGCACTAATCCGGCGCCCTCCATTAGCTACACCTTC. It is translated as CASTNPAPSISYTF.

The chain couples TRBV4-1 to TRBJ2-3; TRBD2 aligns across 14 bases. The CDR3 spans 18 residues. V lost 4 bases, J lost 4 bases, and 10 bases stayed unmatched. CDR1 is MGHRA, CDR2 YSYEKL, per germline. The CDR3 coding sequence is TGCGCCAGCAGCCCGGAGGGACTAGCGGGAGTGGTGGCAGATACGCAGTATTTT. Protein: CASSPEGLAGVVADTQYF.

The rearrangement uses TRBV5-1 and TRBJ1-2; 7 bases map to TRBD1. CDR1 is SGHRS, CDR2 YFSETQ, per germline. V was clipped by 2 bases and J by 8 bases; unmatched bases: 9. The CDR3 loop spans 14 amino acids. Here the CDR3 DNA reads TGCGCCAGCAGCTTAATAGGGGGCGTTAGGGGCTACACCTTC. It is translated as CASSLIGGVRGYTF.

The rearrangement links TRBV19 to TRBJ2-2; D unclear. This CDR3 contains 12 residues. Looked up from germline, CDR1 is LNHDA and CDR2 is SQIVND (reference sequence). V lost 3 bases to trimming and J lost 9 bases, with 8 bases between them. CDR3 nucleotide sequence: TGTGCCAGTAGTATCCCCCGCAGGGAGCTGTTTTTT. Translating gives CASSIPRRELFF.

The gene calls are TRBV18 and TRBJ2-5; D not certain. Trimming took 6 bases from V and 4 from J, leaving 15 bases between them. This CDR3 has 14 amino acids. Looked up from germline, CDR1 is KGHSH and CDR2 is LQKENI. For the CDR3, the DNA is TGTGCCAGCTCGTCCACGTCGGATACAGAGACCCAGTACTTC. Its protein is CASSSTSDTETQYF.

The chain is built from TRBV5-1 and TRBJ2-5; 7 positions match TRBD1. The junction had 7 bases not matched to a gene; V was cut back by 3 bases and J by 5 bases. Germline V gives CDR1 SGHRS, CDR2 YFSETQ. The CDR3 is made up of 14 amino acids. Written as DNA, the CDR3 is TGCGCCAGCAGCTCTGAGACAGGGTCTGAGACCCAGTACTTC. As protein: CASSSETGSETQYF. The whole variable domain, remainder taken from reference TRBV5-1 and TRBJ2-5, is KAGVTQTPRYLIKTRGQQVTLSCSPISGHRSVSWYQQTPGQGLQFLFEYFSETQRNKGNFPGRFSGRQFSNSRSEMNVSTLELGDSALYLCASSSETGSETQYFGPGTRLLVL.

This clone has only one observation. CDR3 nucleotides: TGTGCCAGCAGTTACGGGACGGGGAATGAAAAACTGTTTTTT. Translated: CASSYGTGNEKLFF. This chain joins TRBV6-6 and TRBJ1-4; perhaps TRBD1 as D (5 bases). Germline loops: CDR1 MNHNY, CDR2 SVGAGI (reference sequence). This CDR3 has 14 residues. Trimming took off 2 bases at V and 5 bases at J, with 9 bases between the two ends.

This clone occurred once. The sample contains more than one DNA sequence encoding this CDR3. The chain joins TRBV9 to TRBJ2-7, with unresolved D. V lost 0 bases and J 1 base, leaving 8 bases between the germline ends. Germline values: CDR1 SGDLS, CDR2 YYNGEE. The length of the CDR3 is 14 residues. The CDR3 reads CASSVGGVSYEQYF. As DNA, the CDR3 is TGTGCCAGCAGCGTAGGTGGGGTATCCTACGAGCAGTACTTC.

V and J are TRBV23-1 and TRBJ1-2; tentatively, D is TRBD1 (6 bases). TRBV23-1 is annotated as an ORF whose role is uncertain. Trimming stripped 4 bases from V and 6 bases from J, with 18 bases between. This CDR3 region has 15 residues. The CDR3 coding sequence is TGCGCCAGCAGTCTACCGGGACACCGGGGGGATGGCTACACCTTC. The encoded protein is CASSLPGHRGDGYTF.

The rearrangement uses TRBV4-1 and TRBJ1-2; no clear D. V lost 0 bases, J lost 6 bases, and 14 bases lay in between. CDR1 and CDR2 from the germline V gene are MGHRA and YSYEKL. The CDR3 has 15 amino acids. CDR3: CASSQDGEGLNGYTF. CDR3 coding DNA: TGCGCCAGCAGCCAAGACGGTGAAGGGTTGAATGGCTACACCTTC.

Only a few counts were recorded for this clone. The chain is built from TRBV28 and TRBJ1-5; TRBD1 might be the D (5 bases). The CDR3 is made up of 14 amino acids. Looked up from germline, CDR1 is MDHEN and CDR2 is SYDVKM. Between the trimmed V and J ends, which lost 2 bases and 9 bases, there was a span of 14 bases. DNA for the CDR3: TGTGCCAGCAGTTTACCAGGGCAGACGCGGCCCCAGCATTTT. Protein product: CASSLPGQTRPQHF.

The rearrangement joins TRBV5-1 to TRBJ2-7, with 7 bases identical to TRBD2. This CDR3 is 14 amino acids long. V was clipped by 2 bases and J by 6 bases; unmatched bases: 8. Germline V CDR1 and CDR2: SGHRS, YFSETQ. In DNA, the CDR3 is TGCGCCAGCAGCTTAGGAAAGCGGGAAGTCGAGCAGTACTTC. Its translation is CASSLGKREVEQYF.

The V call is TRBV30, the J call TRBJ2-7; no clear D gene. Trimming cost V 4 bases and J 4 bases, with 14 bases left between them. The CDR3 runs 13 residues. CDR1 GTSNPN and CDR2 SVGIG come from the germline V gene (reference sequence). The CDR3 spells CAWNLDLYYEQYF. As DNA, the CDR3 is TGTGCCTGGAATCTGGACCTTTATTACGAGCAGTACTTC. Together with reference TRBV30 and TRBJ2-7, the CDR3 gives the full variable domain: SQTIHQWPATLVQPVGSPLSLECTVEGTSNPNLYWYRQAAGRGLQLLFYSVGIGQISSEVPQNLSASRPQDRQFILSSKKLLLSDSGFYLCAWNLDLYYEQYFGPGTRLTVT.

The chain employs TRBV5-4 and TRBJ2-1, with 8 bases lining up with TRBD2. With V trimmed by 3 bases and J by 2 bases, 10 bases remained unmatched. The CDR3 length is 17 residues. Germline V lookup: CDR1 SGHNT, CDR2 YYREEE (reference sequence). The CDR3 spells CASSSPGGAGAYNEQFF. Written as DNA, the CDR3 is TGTGCCAGCAGCTCCCCCGGAGGAGCGGGAGCCTACAATGAGCAGTTCTTC.

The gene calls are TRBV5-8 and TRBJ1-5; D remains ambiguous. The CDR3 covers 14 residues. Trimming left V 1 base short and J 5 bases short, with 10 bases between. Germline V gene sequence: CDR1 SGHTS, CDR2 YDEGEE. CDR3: CASSLPEMDQPQHF. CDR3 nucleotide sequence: TGTGCCAGCAGCTTGCCGGAAATGGATCAGCCCCAGCATTTT.

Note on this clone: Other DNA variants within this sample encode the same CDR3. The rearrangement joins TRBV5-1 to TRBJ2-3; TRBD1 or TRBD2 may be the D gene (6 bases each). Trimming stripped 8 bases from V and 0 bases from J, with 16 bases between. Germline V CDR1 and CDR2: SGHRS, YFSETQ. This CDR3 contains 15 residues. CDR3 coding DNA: TGCGCCAGTGGGGGGCAGGGACCTAGCACAGATACGCAGTATTTT. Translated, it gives CASGGQGPSTDTQYF.

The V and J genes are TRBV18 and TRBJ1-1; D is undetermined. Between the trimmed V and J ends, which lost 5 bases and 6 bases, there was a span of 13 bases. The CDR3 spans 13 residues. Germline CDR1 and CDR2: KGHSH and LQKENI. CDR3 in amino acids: CASSAYLDAEAFF. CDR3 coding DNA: TGTGCCAGCTCAGCATACCTCGACGCTGAAGCTTTCTTT.

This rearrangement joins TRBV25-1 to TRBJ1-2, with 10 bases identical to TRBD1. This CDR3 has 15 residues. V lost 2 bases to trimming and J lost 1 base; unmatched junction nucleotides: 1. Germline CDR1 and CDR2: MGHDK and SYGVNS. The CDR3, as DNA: TGTGCCAGCAGTGAACGGGACAGGGGTAACTATGGCTACACCTTC. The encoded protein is CASSERDRGNYGYTF.

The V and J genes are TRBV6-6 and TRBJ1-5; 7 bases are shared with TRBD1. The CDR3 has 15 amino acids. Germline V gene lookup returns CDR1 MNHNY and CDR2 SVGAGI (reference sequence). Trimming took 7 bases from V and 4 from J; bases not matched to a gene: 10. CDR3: CASNPTGNPNQPQHF. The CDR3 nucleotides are TGTGCCAGCAACCCGACAGGGAATCCAAATCAGCCCCAGCATTTT.

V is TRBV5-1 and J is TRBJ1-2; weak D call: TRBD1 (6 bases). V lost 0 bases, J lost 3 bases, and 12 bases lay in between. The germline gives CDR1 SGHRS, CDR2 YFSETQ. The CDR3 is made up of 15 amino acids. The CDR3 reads CASSLGQARDYGYTF. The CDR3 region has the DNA TGCGCCAGCAGCTTGGGACAGGCGCGAGACTATGGCTACACCTTC.